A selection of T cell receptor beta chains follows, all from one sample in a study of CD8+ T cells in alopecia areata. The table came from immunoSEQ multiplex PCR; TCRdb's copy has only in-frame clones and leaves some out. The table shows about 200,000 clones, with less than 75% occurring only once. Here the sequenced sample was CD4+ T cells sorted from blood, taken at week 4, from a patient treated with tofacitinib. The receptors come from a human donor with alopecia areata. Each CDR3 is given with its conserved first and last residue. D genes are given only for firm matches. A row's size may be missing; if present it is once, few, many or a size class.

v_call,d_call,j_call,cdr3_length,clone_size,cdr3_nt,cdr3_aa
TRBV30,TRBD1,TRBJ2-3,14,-,TGTGCCTGGAGTCGGACAGGGCGTACAGATACGCAGTATTTT,CAWSRTGRTDTQYF
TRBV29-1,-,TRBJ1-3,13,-,TGCAGCGCCCGGTCCGGGTCTGGAAACACCATATATTTT,CSARSGSGNTIYF
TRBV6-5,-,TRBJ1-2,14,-,TGTGCCAGCAGTCAGGCGGCCAACGACTATGGCTACACCTTC,CASSQAANDYGYTF
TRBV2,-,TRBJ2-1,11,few,TGTGCCAGCAGTGAGGTCCGGGGCCAGTTCTTC,CASSEVRGQFF
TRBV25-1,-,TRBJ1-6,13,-,TGTGCCAGCAGTGAGGCAGGGAATTCACCCCTCCACTTT,CASSEAGNSPLHF
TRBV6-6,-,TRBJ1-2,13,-,TGTGCCAGCAGTTACGTGGCGGAGTATGGCTACACCTTC,CASSYVAEYGYTF
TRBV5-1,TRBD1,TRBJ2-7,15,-,TGCGCCAGCAGCTTGGAGGGGGCGCGCACCTACGAGCAGTACTTC,CASSLEGARTYEQYF
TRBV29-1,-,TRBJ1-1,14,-,TGCAGCGCTTCGACCGTTCTTCTAAACACTGAAGCTTTCTTT,CSASTVLLNTEAFF
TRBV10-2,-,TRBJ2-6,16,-,TGCGCCAGCAGCCTGGGAGAGGGAACCGGGGCCAACGTCCTGACTTTC,CASSLGEGTGANVLTF
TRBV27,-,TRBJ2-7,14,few,TGTGCCAGCAGTTTTGGGACATGGGGCTACGAGCAGTACTTC,CASSFGTWGYEQYF
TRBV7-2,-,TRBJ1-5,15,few,TGTGCCAGCAGCTCACAGGGTCCGAGCAATCAGCCCCAGCATTTT,CASSSQGPSNQPQHF
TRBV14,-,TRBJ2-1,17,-,TGTGCCAGCAGTCTAGAACCGGACGCCAGCTCCTACAATGAGCAGTTCTTC,CASSLEPDASSYNEQFF
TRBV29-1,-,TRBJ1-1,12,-,TGCAGCGTTACCACAGGTAACACTGAAGCTTTCTTT,CSVTTGNTEAFF
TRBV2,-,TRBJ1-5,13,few,TGTGCCAGCAGTGTGTGGAGCGCCCAGCCCCAGCATTTT,CASSVWSAQPQHF
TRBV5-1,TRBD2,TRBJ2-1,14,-,TGCGCCAGCAGCAGCGGGGAGCTTTACAATGAGCAGTTCTTC,CASSSGELYNEQFF
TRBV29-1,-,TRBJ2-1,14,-,TGCAGCGTTGTAGGGGGGGGCTCCTACAATGAGCAGTTCTTC,CSVVGGGSYNEQFF
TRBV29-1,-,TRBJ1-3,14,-,TGCAGTATTTCACCCACAGGTGGAGGAAACACCATATATTTT,CSISPTGGGNTIYF
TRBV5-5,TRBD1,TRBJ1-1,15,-,TGTGCCAGCAGCCCCCGGGACAGCATGAACACTGAAGCTTTCTTT,CASSPRDSMNTEAFF
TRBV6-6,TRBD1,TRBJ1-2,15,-,TGTGCCAGCAGTACGGGGACAGGGGGATCGAATGGCTACACCTTC,CASSTGTGGSNGYTF
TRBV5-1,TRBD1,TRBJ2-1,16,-,TGCGCCAGCAGCTTGGAAGGACAGGGGGCCTACAATGAGCAGTTCTTC,CASSLEGQGAYNEQFF
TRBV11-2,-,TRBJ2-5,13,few,TGTGCCAGCAGCTTACAGGGGCCAGAGACCCAGTACTTC,CASSLQGPETQYF
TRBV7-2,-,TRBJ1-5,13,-,TGTGCCAGCAGCTTACCCAGGCGTCAGCCCCAGCATTTT,CASSLPRRQPQHF
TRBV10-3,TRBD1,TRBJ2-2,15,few,TGTGCCATCAGTGCCGGGACAGGGGACACCGGGGAGCTGTTTTTT,CAISAGTGDTGELFF
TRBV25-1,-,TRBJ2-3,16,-,TGTGCCAGCAGTGAATCTCGGGGTTTAGTCCCAGATACGCAGTATTTT,CASSESRGLVPDTQYF
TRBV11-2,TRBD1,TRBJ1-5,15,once,TGTGCCAGCAGCTTAGCGGGAGGGGGCGGTCAGCCCCAGCATTTT,CASSLAGGGGQPQHF
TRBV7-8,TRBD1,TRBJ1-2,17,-,TGTGCCAGCAGCTCGCGGACCGGGACAGGGGGTATCTATGGCTACACCTTC,CASSSRTGTGGIYGYTF
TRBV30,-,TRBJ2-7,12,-,TGTGCCTGGAGTCACAGGTCCGGGAAGGGGCGCTTC,CAWSHRSGKGRF
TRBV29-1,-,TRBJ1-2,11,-,TGCAGGCGAGTCAGGAACTATGGCTACACCTTC,CRRVRNYGYTF
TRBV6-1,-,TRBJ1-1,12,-,TGTGCCAGCAGTGAATCGCACACTGAAGCTTTCTTT,CASSESHTEAFF
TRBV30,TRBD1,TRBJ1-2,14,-,TGTGCCTGGACAACAGGGGCTGGTAACTATGGCTACACCTTC,CAWTTGAGNYGYTF
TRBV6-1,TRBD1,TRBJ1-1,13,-,TGTGCCAGCAGTGAGACAGGGAGCACTGAAGCTTTCTTT,CASSETGSTEAFF
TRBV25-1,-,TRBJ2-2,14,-,TGTGCCAGCAGTGGATACAGAGACACCGGGGAGCTGTTTTTT,CASSGYRDTGELFF
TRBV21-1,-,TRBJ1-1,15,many,TGTGCCAGCAGCGCCCTCGGGGACAGGGTGACTGAAGCTTTCTTT,CASSALGDRVTEAFF
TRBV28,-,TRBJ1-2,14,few,TGTGCCAGCAGTTTATCCGTCCTAGAGGGTGGCTACACCTTC,CASSLSVLEGGYTF
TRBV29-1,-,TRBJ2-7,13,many,TGCAGCGCTCGAGAGGGAGGTTGGAACGAGCAGTACTTC,CSAREGGWNEQYF
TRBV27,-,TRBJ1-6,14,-,TGTGCCAGCAGGGGGGCGCCGTTCGGTTCACCCCTCCACTTT,CASRGAPFGSPLHF
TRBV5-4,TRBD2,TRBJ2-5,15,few,TGTGCCAGCAGCCCCGGACTAGCGGGGAGAGAGACCCAGTACTTC,CASSPGLAGRETQYF